By sample fraction, the clone carrying this T cell receptor (beta chain) is medium-sized. The antigen is unknown. Germline values: CDR1 SGHRS, CDR2 YFSETQ. Trimming shortened V by 1 base and J by 1 base, and 8 bases separated the two germline ends. This CDR3 has 15 residues. Time point meaning: longitudinal time-point 2. As for the cDNA, it was generated by 5'RACE with 10-nucleotide random UMIs. Via MiXCR, TCRdb re-called the 5' RACE reads, giving one row per CDR3 protein. The sample carries under 100,000 distinct CDR3 sequences, over 10% recorded once. These data come from a study of neurological immune-mediated disorders. Notes on the study in general: No CDR3 amino acid sequences were shared by expanded clones across subjects, suggesting private repertoires in all groups. The highest TCR clonal expansion occurred in HTLV-1-associated myelopathy; multiple sclerosis fell below healthy controls.

The sequenced sample was PBMCs. The TCR comes from a female donor with HTLV-1-associated myelopathy (HAM/TSP). The chain carries TRBV5-1 and TRBJ2-2, with D unclear. The chain's CDR3 is CASSLSTVNTGELFF. Written as DNA, the CDR3 is TGCGCCAGCAGCTTGTCAACAGTGAACACCGGGGAGCTGTTTTTT.